These T cell receptor beta chains were read from a single sample in a study of T cells after posttransplantation cyclophosphamide. The table came from immunoSEQ multiplex PCR; TCRdb's copy has only in-frame clones and leaves some out. The sample records 20,000 to 25,000 clones, around 73% being singletons. The sequencing sample was made of memory CD4+ T cells sorted from PBMCs. The receptors come from a woman aged 55-75 years in good health, CMV-negative, and a related stem cell transplant donor. Both conserved end residues are part of each CDR3. The D gene is left open where the match is weak. Only part of the rows carry a size: once, few, many, or a class if the clone is expanded.

j_call: TRBJ2-3
cdr3_length: 16
clone_size: -
d_call: TRBD2
v_call: TRBV9
cdr3_aa: CASSLRPSGVADTQYF
cdr3_nt: TGTGCCAGCAGCCTGAGACCTAGCGGCGTGGCAGATACGCAGTATTTT

j_call: TRBJ1-2
cdr3_length: 15
clone_size: medium-sized
d_call: -
v_call: TRBV10-3
cdr3_aa: CAISESPGQPSGYTF
cdr3_nt: TGTGCCATCAGTGAGTCCCCCGGACAGCCTAGTGGCTACACCTTC

j_call: TRBJ1-1
cdr3_length: 16
clone_size: -
d_call: -
v_call: TRBV6-1
cdr3_aa: CASSEGPGYLYTEAFF
cdr3_nt: TGTGCCAGCAGTGAAGGGCCAGGTTACCTCTACACTGAAGCTTTCTTT

j_call: TRBJ2-5
cdr3_length: 17
clone_size: -
d_call: TRBD2
v_call: TRBV18
cdr3_aa: CASSPQQELAAQETQYF
cdr3_nt: TGTGCCAGCTCACCACAGCAAGAGCTAGCGGCCCAAGAGACCCAGTACTTC

j_call: TRBJ2-3
cdr3_length: 16
clone_size: -
d_call: TRBD1
v_call: TRBV7-3
cdr3_aa: CASSLLGQGSTDTQYF
cdr3_nt: TGTGCCAGCAGCTTACTAGGACAGGGAAGCACAGATACGCAGTATTTT

j_call: TRBJ1-4
cdr3_length: 15
clone_size: few
d_call: -
v_call: TRBV4-2
cdr3_aa: CASSPGDLTNEKLFF
cdr3_nt: TGTGCCAGCAGCCCAGGGGATCTCACTAATGAAAAACTGTTTTTT

j_call: TRBJ1-5
cdr3_length: 15
clone_size: -
d_call: -
v_call: TRBV7-2
cdr3_aa: CASSLDGRGNQPQHF
cdr3_nt: TGTGCCAGCAGCTTAGATGGGCGTGGCAATCAGCCCCAGCATTTT

j_call: TRBJ2-7
cdr3_length: 12
clone_size: -
d_call: TRBD2
v_call: TRBV15
cdr3_aa: CATSTGEGRQYF
cdr3_nt: TGTGCCACCAGCACTGGGGAGGGACGGCAGTACTTC

j_call: TRBJ1-2
cdr3_length: 12
clone_size: few
d_call: -
v_call: TRBV7-2
cdr3_aa: CASSLTMYGYTF
cdr3_nt: TGTGCCAGCAGCTTAACAATGTATGGCTACACCTTC

j_call: TRBJ1-2
cdr3_length: 15
clone_size: -
d_call: -
v_call: TRBV7-2
cdr3_aa: CASSLALQAVSHYTF
cdr3_nt: TGTGCCAGCAGCTTAGCGTTACAGGCCGTGAGTCACTACACCTTC

j_call: TRBJ2-2
cdr3_length: 16
clone_size: -
d_call: TRBD2
v_call: TRBV5-1
cdr3_aa: CASSFRAGGDTGELFF
cdr3_nt: TGCGCCAGCAGCTTTCGGGCGGGGGGCGATACCGGGGAGCTGTTTTTT

j_call: TRBJ1-2
cdr3_length: 17
clone_size: -
d_call: TRBD1
v_call: TRBV19
cdr3_aa: CASSPTKETGSYYGYTF
cdr3_nt: TGTGCCAGTAGTCCCACTAAGGAGACAGGGTCTTACTATGGCTACACCTTC

j_call: TRBJ2-7
cdr3_length: 14
clone_size: few
d_call: -
v_call: TRBV6-6
cdr3_aa: CASSGSGSPYEQYF
cdr3_nt: TGTGCCAGCAGTGGGTCGGGGTCTCCCTACGAGCAGTACTTC

j_call: TRBJ2-7
cdr3_length: 17
clone_size: -
d_call: TRBD2
v_call: TRBV2
cdr3_aa: CASSPLGLAGTPYEQYF
cdr3_nt: TGTGCCAGCAGTCCCCTTGGACTAGCGGGTACCCCCTACGAGCAGTACTTC

j_call: TRBJ2-3
cdr3_length: 16
clone_size: -
d_call: TRBD2
v_call: TRBV5-3
cdr3_aa: CARSLGLAGDTDTQYF
cdr3_nt: TGTGCCAGAAGCTTGGGGCTAGCGGGGGACACAGATACGCAGTATTTT

j_call: TRBJ2-7
cdr3_length: 15
clone_size: -
d_call: TRBD2
v_call: TRBV28
cdr3_aa: CASSYQTSGRGEQYF
cdr3_nt: TGTGCCAGCAGTTACCAGACTAGCGGGAGGGGGGAGCAGTACTTC

j_call: TRBJ2-7
cdr3_length: 15
clone_size: -
d_call: TRBD1
v_call: TRBV19
cdr3_aa: CASSRPGQGSYEQYF
cdr3_nt: TGTGCCAGTAGTCGCCCGGGACAGGGTTCCTACGAGCAGTACTTC

j_call: TRBJ2-1
cdr3_length: 13
clone_size: -
d_call: TRBD2
v_call: TRBV29-1
cdr3_aa: CSVSLAGGGVQFF
cdr3_nt: TGCAGCGTCTCCTTAGCGGGAGGGGGCGTGCAGTTCTTC

j_call: TRBJ2-3
cdr3_length: 17
clone_size: -
d_call: TRBD2
v_call: TRBV5-5
cdr3_aa: CASSSWGGAQIVGTQYF
cdr3_nt: TGTGCCAGCAGTTCCTGGGGAGGGGCGCAAATCGTCGGTACGCAGTATTTT